This is a list of T cell receptor beta chains from one sample in a study of blood T cell repertoires in COVID-19. Clones were read by immunoSEQ multiplex PCR, and TCRdb kept only the in-frame ones, dropping some. Of about 130,000 clones in the sample, about 86% were seen once. Sequenced sample: PBMCs or T cells enriched from blood (not recorded which). The receptors originated from a woman in her forties or fifties who had recovered from COVID-19. The CDR3 runs from the conserved cysteine through the conserved F or W. The order of the fields is clone size, D gene, V gene, J gene, CDR3 DNA, CDR3 protein. D genes are given only for firm matches. Size values are once, few and many counts, or a class for expanded clones, and some rows have none.

clone_size: -; d_call: -; v_call: TRBV30; j_call: TRBJ1-2; cdr3_nt: TGTGCCTGGAGCTCAGGGGCCTATGGCTACACCTTC; cdr3_aa: CAWSSGAYGYTF
clone_size: -; d_call: -; v_call: TRBV10-3; j_call: TRBJ2-1; cdr3_nt: TGTGCCATCAGTGATCGAACACAGTACAATGAGCAGTTCTTC; cdr3_aa: CAISDRTQYNEQFF
clone_size: -; d_call: TRBD2; v_call: TRBV4-3; j_call: TRBJ2-4; cdr3_nt: TGCGCCAGCAGCCGCTGGCGGGGGGACAAAAACATTCAGTACTTC; cdr3_aa: CASSRWRGDKNIQYF
clone_size: -; d_call: -; v_call: TRBV7-3; j_call: TRBJ2-6; cdr3_nt: TGTGCCAGCAGCCGGGCGGGGCTTTTAGGGGCCAACGTCCTGACTTTC; cdr3_aa: CASSRAGLLGANVLTF
clone_size: -; d_call: TRBD1; v_call: TRBV18; j_call: TRBJ1-1; cdr3_nt: TGTGCCAGCTCACCATCTGACAGGGTGGGAACTGAAGCTTTCTTT; cdr3_aa: CASSPSDRVGTEAFF
clone_size: -; d_call: -; v_call: TRBV30; j_call: TRBJ1-2; cdr3_nt: TGTGCCTGGAGTGGCGCGGGGGGCGCGGGCTATGGCTACACCTTC; cdr3_aa: CAWSGAGGAGYGYTF
clone_size: -; d_call: TRBD1; v_call: TRBV12-3/TRBV12-4; j_call: TRBJ1-1; cdr3_nt: TGTGCCAGCAGTTTGGGGACAGGGGGAGCTTTCTTT; cdr3_aa: CASSLGTGGAFF
clone_size: few; d_call: TRBD1; v_call: TRBV3-1/TRBV3-2; j_call: TRBJ2-7; cdr3_nt: TGTGCCAGCAGCCAAGCAGGGACAGGGGCATGGGAGCAGTACTTC; cdr3_aa: CASSQAGTGAWEQYF
clone_size: -; d_call: TRBD1; v_call: TRBV6-4; j_call: TRBJ1-1; cdr3_nt: TGTGCCAGCAGTGAGACAGGGGTTGGAGAAGCTTTCTTT; cdr3_aa: CASSETGVGEAFF
clone_size: once; d_call: -; v_call: TRBV19; j_call: TRBJ1-1; cdr3_nt: TGTGCCAGTAGTATATCTCCAGGGGCATATTCCAACACTGAAGCTTTCTTT; cdr3_aa: CASSISPGAYSNTEAFF
clone_size: -; d_call: -; v_call: TRBV5-1; j_call: TRBJ2-7; cdr3_nt: TGCGCCAGCAGCTTGGGCGGGCCCGACTCCTACGAGCAGTACTTC; cdr3_aa: CASSLGGPDSYEQYF
clone_size: -; d_call: TRBD1; v_call: TRBV7-8; j_call: TRBJ1-6; cdr3_nt: TGTGCCAGCAGCAGGGACAGGGAATCACCCCTCCACTTT; cdr3_aa: CASSRDRESPLHF
clone_size: -; d_call: TRBD1; v_call: TRBV10-3; j_call: TRBJ1-6; cdr3_nt: TGTGCCATCAGTAAAACGGGACAGGGAAATTCACCCCTCCACTTT; cdr3_aa: CAISKTGQGNSPLHF
clone_size: once; d_call: TRBD1; v_call: TRBV9; j_call: TRBJ2-7; cdr3_nt: TGTGCCAGCAGCCCCGGTTGGGGCCAGGGGGCCTCCTACGAGCAGTACTTC; cdr3_aa: CASSPGWGQGASYEQYF
clone_size: -; d_call: TRBD1; v_call: TRBV5-6; j_call: TRBJ2-7; cdr3_nt: TGTGCCAGCAGCTTGGCAGGACAGGGGTCTATTCGCCAGTACTTC; cdr3_aa: CASSLAGQGSIRQYF
clone_size: -; d_call: TRBD1; v_call: TRBV11-1; j_call: TRBJ2-1; cdr3_nt: TGTGCCAGCAGCTCAACAGGGGACCCCTACAATGAGCAGTTCTTC; cdr3_aa: CASSSTGDPYNEQFF
clone_size: few; d_call: TRBD1; v_call: TRBV5-5; j_call: TRBJ1-2; cdr3_nt: TGTGCCAGCAGCTTGGTGCAGGGGGGCGGCTACACCTTC; cdr3_aa: CASSLVQGGGYTF
clone_size: -; d_call: -; v_call: TRBV18; j_call: TRBJ1-1; cdr3_nt: TGTGCCAGCTCGTTGAGACAACAGAACACTGAAGCTTTCTTT; cdr3_aa: CASSLRQQNTEAFF
clone_size: -; d_call: -; v_call: TRBV4-1; j_call: TRBJ2-5; cdr3_nt: TGCGCCAGCAGGCAAGGGGTTGTAGGGGGAGAGACCCAGTACTTC; cdr3_aa: CASRQGVVGGETQYF
clone_size: -; d_call: TRBD1; v_call: TRBV6-1; j_call: TRBJ2-7; cdr3_nt: TGTGCCAGCAGTGAATGGGACAGCGGATTGTACGAGCAGTACTTC; cdr3_aa: CASSEWDSGLYEQYF
clone_size: -; d_call: -; v_call: TRBV7-3; j_call: TRBJ1-3; cdr3_nt: TGTGCCAGCAGCAGAACCCCTAGGCCCTCTGGAAACACCATATATTTT; cdr3_aa: CASSRTPRPSGNTIYF
clone_size: -; d_call: -; v_call: TRBV5-4; j_call: TRBJ2-5; cdr3_nt: TGTGCCAGCAGCGCGACATTCCAAGAGACCCAGTACTTC; cdr3_aa: CASSATFQETQYF
clone_size: -; d_call: TRBD2; v_call: TRBV9; j_call: TRBJ2-3; cdr3_nt: TGTGCCAGCAGCGTAGTAGCGGGGGGGCCGTCAGATACGCAGTATTTT; cdr3_aa: CASSVVAGGPSDTQYF
clone_size: -; d_call: TRBD2; v_call: TRBV20-1; j_call: TRBJ2-7; cdr3_nt: TGCAGTGCTAGTAGCGGGGGGGCCTTGGGCGAGCAGTACTTC; cdr3_aa: CSASSGGALGEQYF
clone_size: -; d_call: -; v_call: TRBV19; j_call: TRBJ2-1; cdr3_nt: TGTGCCAGTAGTATCTTTAGTGAGCAGTTCTTC; cdr3_aa: CASSIFSEQFF
clone_size: -; d_call: -; v_call: TRBV19; j_call: TRBJ2-2; cdr3_nt: TGTGCCAGTGGGGCCGGGCCGATGAACACCGGGGAGCTGTTTTTT; cdr3_aa: CASGAGPMNTGELFF
clone_size: -; d_call: -; v_call: TRBV7-2; j_call: TRBJ1-5; cdr3_nt: TGTGCCAGCAGCTCAACGGGGACAAGCAATCAGCCCCAGCATTTT; cdr3_aa: CASSSTGTSNQPQHF
clone_size: -; d_call: -; v_call: TRBV2; j_call: TRBJ1-1; cdr3_nt: TGTGCCTGCCGTGGACTTATCGGCACTGAAGCTTTCTTT; cdr3_aa: CACRGLIGTEAFF
clone_size: once; d_call: TRBD1; v_call: TRBV11-2; j_call: TRBJ2-7; cdr3_nt: TGTGCCAGCAGCTTATTCCCCGCGGGACAGGGGGCAGACGAGCAGTACTTC; cdr3_aa: CASSLFPAGQGADEQYF
clone_size: -; d_call: -; v_call: TRBV10-3; j_call: TRBJ2-7; cdr3_nt: TGTGCCATCAGTGAGTTGGGGGGGGGCCGCTCCTACGAGCAGTACTTC; cdr3_aa: CAISELGGGRSYEQYF
clone_size: -; d_call: TRBD1; v_call: TRBV7-9; j_call: TRBJ2-3; cdr3_nt: TGTGCCAGCAGTGGTTTCGGGACAGGGGGCATAGATACGCAGTATTTT; cdr3_aa: CASSGFGTGGIDTQYF
clone_size: -; d_call: TRBD1; v_call: TRBV6-1; j_call: TRBJ1-1; cdr3_nt: TGTGCCAGCAGTGAATCCCGACAGGGTGTCCGTTGGACTGAAGCTTTCTTT; cdr3_aa: CASSESRQGVRWTEAFF
clone_size: -; d_call: -; v_call: TRBV7-2; j_call: TRBJ1-3; cdr3_nt: TGTGCCAGCAGCTTCGTCAGGGGCCCCTCTGGAAACACCATATATTTT; cdr3_aa: CASSFVRGPSGNTIYF
clone_size: -; d_call: TRBD2; v_call: TRBV19; j_call: TRBJ2-4; cdr3_nt: TGTGCCAGTAGTATGGCGGGACTAGAAAGAGCCAAAAACATTCAGTACTTC; cdr3_aa: CASSMAGLERAKNIQYF
clone_size: -; d_call: -; v_call: TRBV15; j_call: TRBJ2-5; cdr3_nt: TGTGCCACCAGCCGGGCTAGGCTCTCCACCGGGACTCTCCAAGAGACCCAGTACTTC; cdr3_aa: CATSRARLSTGTLQETQYF
clone_size: -; d_call: TRBD1; v_call: TRBV7-9; j_call: TRBJ1-1; cdr3_nt: TGTGCCAGCAGCGAGACGACAGGGGCAAGCACTGAAGCTTTCTTT; cdr3_aa: CASSETTGASTEAFF
clone_size: -; d_call: -; v_call: TRBV10-3; j_call: TRBJ1-4; cdr3_nt: TGTGCCATCAGTGCTTTGGGTTCTGACAGGCCCAGTGCAACTAATGAAAAACTGTTTTTT; cdr3_aa: CAISALGSDRPSATNEKLFF
clone_size: -; d_call: TRBD1; v_call: TRBV5-3; j_call: TRBJ2-7; cdr3_nt: TGTGCCAGAAGCTTGCCGGGACAGGGGGCTTCCTACGAGCAGTACTTC; cdr3_aa: CARSLPGQGASYEQYF
clone_size: few; d_call: -; v_call: TRBV7-3; j_call: TRBJ1-2; cdr3_nt: TGTGCCAGCAGCCTCGGCCCGGGAGCTAACTATGGCTACACCTTC; cdr3_aa: CASSLGPGANYGYTF